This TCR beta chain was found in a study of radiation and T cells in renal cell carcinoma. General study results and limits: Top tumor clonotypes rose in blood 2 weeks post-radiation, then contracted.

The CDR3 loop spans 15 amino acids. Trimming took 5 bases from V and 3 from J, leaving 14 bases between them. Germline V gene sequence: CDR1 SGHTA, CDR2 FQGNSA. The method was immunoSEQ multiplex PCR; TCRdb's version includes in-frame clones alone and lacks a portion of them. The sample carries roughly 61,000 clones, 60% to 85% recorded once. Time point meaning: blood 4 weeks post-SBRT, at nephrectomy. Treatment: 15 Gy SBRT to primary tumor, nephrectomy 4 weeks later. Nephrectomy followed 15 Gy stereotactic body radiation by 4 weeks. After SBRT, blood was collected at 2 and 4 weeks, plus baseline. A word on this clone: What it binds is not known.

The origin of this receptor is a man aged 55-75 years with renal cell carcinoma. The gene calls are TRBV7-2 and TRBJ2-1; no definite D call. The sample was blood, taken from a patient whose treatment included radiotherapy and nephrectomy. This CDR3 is CASSEHKGGYNEQFF. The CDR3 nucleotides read TGTGCCAGCAGCGAACACAAGGGCGGCTACAATGAGCAGTTCTTC.